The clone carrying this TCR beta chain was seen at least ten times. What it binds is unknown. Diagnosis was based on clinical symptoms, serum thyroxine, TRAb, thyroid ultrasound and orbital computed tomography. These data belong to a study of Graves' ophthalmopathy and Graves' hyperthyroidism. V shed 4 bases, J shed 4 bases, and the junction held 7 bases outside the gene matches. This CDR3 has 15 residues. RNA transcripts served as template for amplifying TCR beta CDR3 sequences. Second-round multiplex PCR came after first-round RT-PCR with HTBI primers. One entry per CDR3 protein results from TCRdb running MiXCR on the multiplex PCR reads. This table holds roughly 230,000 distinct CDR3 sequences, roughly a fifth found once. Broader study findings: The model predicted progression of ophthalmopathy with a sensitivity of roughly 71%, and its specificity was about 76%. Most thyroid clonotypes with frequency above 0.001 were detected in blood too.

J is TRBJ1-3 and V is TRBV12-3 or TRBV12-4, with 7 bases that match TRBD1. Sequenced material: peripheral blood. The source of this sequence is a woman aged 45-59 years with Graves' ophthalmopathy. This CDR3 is CASSSTGVSGNTIYF. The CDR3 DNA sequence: TGTGCCAGCAGTTCTACAGGGGTATCCGGAAACACCATATATTTT.